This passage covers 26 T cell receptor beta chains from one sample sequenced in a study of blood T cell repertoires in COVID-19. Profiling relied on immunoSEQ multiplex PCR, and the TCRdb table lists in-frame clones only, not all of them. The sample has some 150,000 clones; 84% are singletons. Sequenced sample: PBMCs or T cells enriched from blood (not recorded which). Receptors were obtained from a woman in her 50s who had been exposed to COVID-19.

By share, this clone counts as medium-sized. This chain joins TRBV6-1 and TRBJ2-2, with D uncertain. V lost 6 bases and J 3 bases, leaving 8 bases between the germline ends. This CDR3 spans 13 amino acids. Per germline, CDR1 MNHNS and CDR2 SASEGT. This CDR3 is CASRKEYTGELFF. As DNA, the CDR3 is TGTGCCAGCAGAAAGGAGTACACCGGGGAGCTGTTTTTT.

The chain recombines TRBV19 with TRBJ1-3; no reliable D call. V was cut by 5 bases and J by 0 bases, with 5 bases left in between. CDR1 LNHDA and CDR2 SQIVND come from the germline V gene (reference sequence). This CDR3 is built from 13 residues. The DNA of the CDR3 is TGTGCCAGTAGTCAGTACTCTGGAAACACCATATATTTT. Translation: CASSQYSGNTIYF.

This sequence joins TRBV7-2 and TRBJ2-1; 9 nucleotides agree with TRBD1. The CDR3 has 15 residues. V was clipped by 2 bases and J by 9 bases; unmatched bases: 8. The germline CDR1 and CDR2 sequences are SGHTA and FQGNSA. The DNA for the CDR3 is TGTGCCAGCAGCTTAACCAGGGACAGGGTCTCTGAGCAGTTCTTC. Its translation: CASSLTRDRVSEQFF.

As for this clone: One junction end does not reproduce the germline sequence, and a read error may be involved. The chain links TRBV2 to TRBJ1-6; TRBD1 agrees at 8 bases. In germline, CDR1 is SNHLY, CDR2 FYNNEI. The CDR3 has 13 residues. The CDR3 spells CARSGQGDSPLHF. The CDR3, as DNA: TGTGCCAGAAGTGGACAGGGAGATTCACCCCTCCACTTT.

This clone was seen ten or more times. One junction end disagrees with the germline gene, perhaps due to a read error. CDR3 residues: CASSLGWAYNEQFF. The CDR3 bases are TGTGCCAGTAGTTTAGGATGGGCTTACAATGAGCAGTTCTTC. The V and J genes are TRBV27 and TRBJ2-1; no definite D call. The CDR3 is 14 residues long. Germline CDR1 reads MNHEY; CDR2 reads SMNVEV (reference sequence).

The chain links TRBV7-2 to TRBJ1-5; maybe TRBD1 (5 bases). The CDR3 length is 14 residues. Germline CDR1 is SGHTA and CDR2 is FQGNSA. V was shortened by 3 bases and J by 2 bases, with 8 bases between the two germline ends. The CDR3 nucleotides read TGTGCCAGCAGCTTCCAGGGTGGCAATCAGCCCCAGCATTTT. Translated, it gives CASSFQGGNQPQHF.

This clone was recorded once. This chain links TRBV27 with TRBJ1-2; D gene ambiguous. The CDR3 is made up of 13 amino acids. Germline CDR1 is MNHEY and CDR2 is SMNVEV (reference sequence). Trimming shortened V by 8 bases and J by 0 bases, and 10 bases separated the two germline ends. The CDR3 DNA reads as TGTGCCAGCCGGAACAGTACTAACTATGGCTACACCTTC. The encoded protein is CASRNSTNYGYTF.

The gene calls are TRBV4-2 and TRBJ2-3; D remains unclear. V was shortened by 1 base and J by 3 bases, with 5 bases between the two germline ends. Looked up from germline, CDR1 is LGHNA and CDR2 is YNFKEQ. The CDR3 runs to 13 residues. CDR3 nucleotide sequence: TGTGCCAGCAGCCAAGCCCCGACAGATACGCAGTATTTT. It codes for CASSQAPTDTQYF.

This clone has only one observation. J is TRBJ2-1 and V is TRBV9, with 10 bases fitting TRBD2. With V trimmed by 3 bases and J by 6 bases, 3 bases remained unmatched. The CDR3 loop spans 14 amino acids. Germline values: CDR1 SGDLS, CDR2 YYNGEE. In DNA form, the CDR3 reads TGTGCCAGCAGCGGAAGCGGGAGGGGCAATGAGCAGTTCTTC. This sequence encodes CASSGSGRGNEQFF.

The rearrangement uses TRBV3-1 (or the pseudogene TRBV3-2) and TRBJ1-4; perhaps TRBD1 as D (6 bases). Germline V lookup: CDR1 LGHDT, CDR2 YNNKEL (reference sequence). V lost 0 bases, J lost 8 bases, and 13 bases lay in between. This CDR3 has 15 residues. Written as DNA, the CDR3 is TGTGCCAGCAGCCAAGACGGGGGGGGCACGGAAAAACTGTTTTTT. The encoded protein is CASSQDGGGTEKLFF.

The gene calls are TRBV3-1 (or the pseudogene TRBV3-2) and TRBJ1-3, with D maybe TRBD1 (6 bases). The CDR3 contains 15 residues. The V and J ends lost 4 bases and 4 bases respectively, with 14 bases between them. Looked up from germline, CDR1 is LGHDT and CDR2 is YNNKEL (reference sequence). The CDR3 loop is CASSRYRTEGNTIYF. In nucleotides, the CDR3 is TGTGCCAGCAGCCGTTACCGGACAGAAGGAAACACCATATATTTT.

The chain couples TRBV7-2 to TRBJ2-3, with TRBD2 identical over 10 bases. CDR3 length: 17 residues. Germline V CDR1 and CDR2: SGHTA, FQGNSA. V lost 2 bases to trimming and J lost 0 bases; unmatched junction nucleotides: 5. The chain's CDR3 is CASSLTGLAYSTDTQYF. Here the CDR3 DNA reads TGTGCCAGCAGCTTAACGGGACTAGCGTATAGCACAGATACGCAGTATTTT.

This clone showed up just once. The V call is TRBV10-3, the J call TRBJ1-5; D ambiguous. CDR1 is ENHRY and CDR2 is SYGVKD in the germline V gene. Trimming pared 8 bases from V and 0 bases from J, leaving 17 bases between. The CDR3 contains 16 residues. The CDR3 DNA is TGTGCCATCTCCCCCGGGGTCGTCGATAGCAATCAGCCCCAGCATTTT. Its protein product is CAISPGVVDSNQPQHF.

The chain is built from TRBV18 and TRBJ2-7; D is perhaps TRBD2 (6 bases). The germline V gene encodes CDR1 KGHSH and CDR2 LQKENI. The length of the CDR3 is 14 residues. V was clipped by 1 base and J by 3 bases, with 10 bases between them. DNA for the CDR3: TGTGCCAGCTCACCACGTATGGGGGGCTACGAGCAGTACTTC. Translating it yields CASSPRMGGYEQYF.

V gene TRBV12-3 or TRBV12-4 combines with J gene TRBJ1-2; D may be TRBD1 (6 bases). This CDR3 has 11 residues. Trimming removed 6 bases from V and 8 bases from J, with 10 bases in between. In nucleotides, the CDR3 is TGTGCCAGCAGCAGGGGCTTGGGCTACACCTTC. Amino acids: CASSRGLGYTF.

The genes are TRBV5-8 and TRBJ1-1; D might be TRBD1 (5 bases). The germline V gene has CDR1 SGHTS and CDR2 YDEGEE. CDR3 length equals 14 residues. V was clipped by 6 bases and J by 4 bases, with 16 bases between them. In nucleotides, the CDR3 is TGTGCCAGCACCGAAGTCTCGGGGGGCACTGAAGCTTTCTTT. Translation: CASTEVSGGTEAFF. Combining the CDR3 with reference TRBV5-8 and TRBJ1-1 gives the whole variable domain EAGVTQSPTHLIKTRGQQATLRCSPISGHTSVYWYQQALGLGLQFLLWYDEGEERNRGNFPPRFSGRQFPNYSSELNVNALELEDSALYLCASTEVSGGTEAFFGQGTRLTVV.

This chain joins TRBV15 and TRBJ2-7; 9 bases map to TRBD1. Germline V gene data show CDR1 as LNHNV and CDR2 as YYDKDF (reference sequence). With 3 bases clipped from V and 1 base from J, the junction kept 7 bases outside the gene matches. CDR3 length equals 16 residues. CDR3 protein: CATSRDGQGRSYEQYF. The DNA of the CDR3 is TGTGCCACCAGCAGGGATGGACAGGGGAGGTCCTACGAGCAGTACTTC.

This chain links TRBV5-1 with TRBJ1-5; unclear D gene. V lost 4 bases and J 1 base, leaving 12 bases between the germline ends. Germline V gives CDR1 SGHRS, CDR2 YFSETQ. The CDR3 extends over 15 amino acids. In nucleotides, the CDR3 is TGCGCCAGCAGCACAATTCCAGGAAGCAATCAGCCCCAGCATTTT. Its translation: CASSTIPGSNQPQHF.

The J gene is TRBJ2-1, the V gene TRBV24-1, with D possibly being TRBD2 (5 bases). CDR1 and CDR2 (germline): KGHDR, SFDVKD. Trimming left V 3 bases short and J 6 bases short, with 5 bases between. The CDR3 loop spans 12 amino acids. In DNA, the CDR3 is TGTGCCACCAGTGATAGCGGCAATGAGCAGTTCTTC. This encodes CATSDSGNEQFF.

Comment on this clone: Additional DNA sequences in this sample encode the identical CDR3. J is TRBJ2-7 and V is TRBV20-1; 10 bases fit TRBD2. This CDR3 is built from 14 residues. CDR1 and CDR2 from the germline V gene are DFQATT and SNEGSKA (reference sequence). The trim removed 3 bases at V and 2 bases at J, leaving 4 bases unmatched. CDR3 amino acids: CSASRLAGAYEQYF. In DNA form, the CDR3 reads TGCAGTGCTAGTCGCCTAGCGGGGGCCTACGAGCAGTACTTC.

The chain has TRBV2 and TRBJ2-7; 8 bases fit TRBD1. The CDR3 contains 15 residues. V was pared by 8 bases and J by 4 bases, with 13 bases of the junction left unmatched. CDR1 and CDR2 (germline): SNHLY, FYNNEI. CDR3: CASVTGTGTDYEQYF. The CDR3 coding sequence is TGTGCCAGCGTAACCGGGACAGGTACAGATTACGAGCAGTACTTC.

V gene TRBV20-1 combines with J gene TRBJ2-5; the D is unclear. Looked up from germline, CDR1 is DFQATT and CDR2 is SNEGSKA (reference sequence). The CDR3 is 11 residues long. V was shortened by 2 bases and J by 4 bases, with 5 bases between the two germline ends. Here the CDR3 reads CSARPVETQYF. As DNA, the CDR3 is TGCAGTGCTAGACCGGTAGAGACCCAGTACTTC.

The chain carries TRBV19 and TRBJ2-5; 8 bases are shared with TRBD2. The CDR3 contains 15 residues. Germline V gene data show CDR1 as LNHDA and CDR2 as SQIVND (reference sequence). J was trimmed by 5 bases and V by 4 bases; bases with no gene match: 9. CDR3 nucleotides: TGTGCCAGTAGTAGGATGGCGGGGGGAGGTGAGACCCAGTACTTC. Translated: CASSRMAGGGETQYF.

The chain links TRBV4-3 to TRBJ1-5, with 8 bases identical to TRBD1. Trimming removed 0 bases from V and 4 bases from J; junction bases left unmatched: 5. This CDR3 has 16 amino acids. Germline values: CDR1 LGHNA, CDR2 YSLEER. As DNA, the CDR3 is TGCGCCAGCAGCCAAGATCTAGGACAGGGAAATCAGCCCCAGCATTTT. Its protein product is CASSQDLGQGNQPQHF.

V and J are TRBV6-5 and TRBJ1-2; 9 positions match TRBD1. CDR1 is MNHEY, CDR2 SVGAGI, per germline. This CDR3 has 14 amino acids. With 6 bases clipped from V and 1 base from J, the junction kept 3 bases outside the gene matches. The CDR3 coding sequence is TGTGCCAGCAGCCGGGACAGGGTTAACTATGGCTACACCTTC. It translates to CASSRDRVNYGYTF.

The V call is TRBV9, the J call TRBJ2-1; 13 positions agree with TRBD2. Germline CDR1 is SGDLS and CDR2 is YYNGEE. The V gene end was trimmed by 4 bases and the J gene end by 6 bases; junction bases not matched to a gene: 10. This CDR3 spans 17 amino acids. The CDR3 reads CASSWTSGGPRGNEQFF. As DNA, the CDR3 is TGTGCCAGCAGCTGGACTAGCGGGGGCCCCAGGGGCAATGAGCAGTTCTTC.